This T cell receptor beta chain originates from a study of cytotoxic CD8 clonotypes in ibrutinib-treated CLL. As for the study in general: There were, on average, around 250,000 productive templates and tens of thousands of productive rearrangements per sample.

The CDR3 contains 12 residues. CDR1 GTSNPN and CDR2 SVGIG come from the germline V gene (reference sequence). Trimming pared 4 bases from V and 6 bases from J, leaving 13 bases between. TCRdb's copy holds only in-frame clones and misses some; the assay was immunoSEQ multiplex PCR. The sample lists about 120,000 clones; roughly 57% were seen once. This clone was seen more than once but under ten times. The TCR was taken from a human donor with chronic lymphocytic leukemia. V is TRBV30 and J is TRBJ2-7; no reliable D call. The sample consisted of PBMCs, taken after 24 months of ibrutinib treatment. The CDR3 DNA reads TGTGCCTGGACCCCGCCGACTCTCGAGCAGTACTTC. Protein: CAWTPPTLEQYF.